This T cell receptor beta chain is drawn from a study of blood T cell repertoires in COVID-19. As for the study in general: Acute and convalescent COVID-19 specimens originated in the United States, Italy and Spain.

Germline CDR1 reads SQVTM; CDR2 reads ANQGSEA. V was pared by 4 bases and J by 3 bases, with 9 bases of the junction left unmatched. The CDR3 has 18 residues. Original processing methods: Scientists estimated how many nucleated cells there were by amplifying reference gene primers. The protocol was immunoSEQ multiplex PCR, while the TCRdb copy is restricted to in-frame clones and leaves out a portion. V and J calls and clone size come straight from that table; D and trimming were deduced from the DNA. Here the sample spans about 180,000 clones, 80% being singletons. Allocation to cohorts depended on clinical history reported by the participants.

Sequenced material: PBMCs or T cells enriched from blood (not recorded which). The V gene is TRBV29-1, the J gene TRBJ2-1; 16 bases fit TRBD2. The source is a man aged 60-69 years who had been exposed to COVID-19. The DNA for the CDR3 is TGCAGCGTTGGAGGAGGGACTAGCGGGAGGGCCTTCTACAATGAGCAGTTCTTC. Translation gives CSVGGGTSGRAFYNEQFF.